This entry describes one TCR beta chain. Its antigen is not identified. Its ends do not fully match the called genes, so a read error is possible. The sample originates from a study of T cells in localized non-small cell lung cancer. Study-level points and caveats: Out of the top 100 tumor clones, a median 57 were seen in adjacent lung. Longer overall survival was seen with higher T cell density measured in blood. Adjacent uninvolved lung tissue had the highest T cell clonality, exceeding tumor. Sequencing was limited to one tumor region, leaving the possibility of heterogeneity open.

The V gene's germline CDR1 is SSHAT and CDR2 FNYEAQ (reference sequence). The CDR3 extends over 13 amino acids. Using immunoSEQ multiplex PCR, the repertoire was profiled, and TCRdb retains in-frame clones only, with some absent. The data contain roughly 64,000 clones, about four fifths of them singletons. V is TRBV7-7 and J is TRBJ2-7; the match to TRBD1 covers 9 bases. The sequence came from a man between 35 and 75 years old with stage II lung adenocarcinoma. This specimen was PBMCs, taken before any cancer treatment. The DNA for the CDR3 is TGTGCTAGCAGTACAGGGGGCAAGAACGAGCAGTACTTC. This encodes CASSTGGKNEQYF. The full variable domain, rest sourced from reference TRBV7-7 and TRBJ2-7, is GAGVSQSPRYKVTKRGQDVTLRCDPISSHATLYWYQQALGQGPEFLTYFNYEAQPDKSGLPSDRFSAERPEGSISTLTIQRTEQRDSAMYRCASSTGGKNEQYFGPGTRLTVT.